These T cell receptor beta chains were read from a single sample in a study of Ad26.COV2.S vaccination and SARS-CoV-2 variants. Data came from immunoSEQ multiplex PCR; TCRdb stores just in-frame clones and leaves some out. Of hundreds of thousands of clones in the sample, around nine tenths were seen once. Sample: peripheral blood, taken in a trial of Ad26.COV2.S vaccine versus placebo. These receptors originate from a person between 18 and 59 years old who received the Ad26.COV2.S COVID-19 vaccine or a placebo. Each CDR3 is given with its conserved first and last residue. The order of the fields is clone size, D gene, V gene, J gene, CDR3 protein, CDR3 DNA. The D gene is left open where the match is weak. Clone size is given for some rows only: seen once, a few or many times, or a class if the clone is expanded.

clone_size: once; d_call: TRBD1; v_call: TRBV4-1; j_call: TRBJ1-1; cdr3_aa: CASSQKTGFGVLNTEAFF; cdr3_nt: TGCGCCAGCAGCCAAAAGACAGGGTTCGGGGTCTTGAACACTGAAGCTTTCTTT
clone_size: once; d_call: TRBD1; v_call: TRBV7-9; j_call: TRBJ1-1; cdr3_aa: CASSYRQGMNTEAFF; cdr3_nt: TGTGCCAGCAGCTATCGACAGGGGATGAACACTGAAGCTTTCTTT
clone_size: -; d_call: TRBD1; v_call: TRBV5-6; j_call: TRBJ1-1; cdr3_aa: CASSLGLLDRVGTEAFF; cdr3_nt: TGTGCCAGCAGCTTGGGTCTCTTGGACAGGGTAGGCACTGAAGCTTTCTTT
clone_size: -; d_call: -; v_call: TRBV5-1; j_call: TRBJ1-2; cdr3_aa: CASSLWSSDGYTF; cdr3_nt: TGCGCCAGCAGCTTATGGTCCTCGGATGGCTACACCTTC
clone_size: -; d_call: -; v_call: TRBV5-8; j_call: TRBJ2-3; cdr3_aa: CASSFPIGDVGDTQYF; cdr3_nt: TGTGCCAGCAGCTTCCCGATAGGGGACGTGGGAGATACGCAGTATTTT
clone_size: -; d_call: -; v_call: TRBV5-4; j_call: TRBJ1-4; cdr3_aa: CASTSGASEKLFF; cdr3_nt: TGTGCCAGCACAAGCGGGGCGAGTGAAAAACTGTTTTTT
clone_size: -; d_call: -; v_call: TRBV7-3; j_call: TRBJ2-7; cdr3_aa: CASSKGGIYEQYF; cdr3_nt: TGTGCCAGCAGCAAAGGGGGGATCTACGAGCAGTACTTC
clone_size: -; d_call: TRBD2; v_call: TRBV7-2; j_call: TRBJ2-1; cdr3_aa: CASSLVTSGGAVQFF; cdr3_nt: TGTGCCAGCAGCTTAGTAACTAGCGGGGGGGCCGTTCAGTTCTTC
clone_size: -; d_call: -; v_call: TRBV11-2; j_call: TRBJ2-1; cdr3_aa: CATMRGRDEQFF; cdr3_nt: TGTGCCACTATGCGGGGTCGGGATGAGCAGTTCTTC
clone_size: -; d_call: TRBD1; v_call: TRBV27; j_call: TRBJ1-6; cdr3_aa: CASSSPLGQGNSPLHF; cdr3_nt: TGTGCCAGCAGTTCCCCCCTCGGACAGGGAAATTCACCCCTCCACTTT
clone_size: -; d_call: TRBD2; v_call: TRBV7-9; j_call: TRBJ2-6; cdr3_aa: CASRSGGSGANVLTF; cdr3_nt: TGTGCCAGCAGGTCCGGGGGGTCTGGGGCCAACGTCCTGACTTTC
clone_size: -; d_call: -; v_call: TRBV5-4; j_call: TRBJ2-1; cdr3_aa: CASRPRGPSSYNEQFF; cdr3_nt: TGTGCCAGCAGGCCGCGGGGTCCGAGCTCCTACAATGAGCAGTTCTTC
clone_size: few; d_call: -; v_call: TRBV7-3; j_call: TRBJ2-1; cdr3_aa: CASSSGSYNEQFF; cdr3_nt: TGTGCCAGCAGCTCGGGATCTTACAATGAGCAGTTCTTC
clone_size: -; d_call: -; v_call: TRBV21-1; j_call: TRBJ2-7; cdr3_aa: CARRPGQLYYEQYF; cdr3_nt: TGTGCCCGAAGACCTGGACAGCTATACTACGAGCAGTACTTC
clone_size: -; d_call: -; v_call: TRBV5-1; j_call: TRBJ2-7; cdr3_aa: CASSFGGRAGGYDEQYF; cdr3_nt: TGCGCCAGCAGCTTCGGGGGTAGGGCTGGAGGGTACGACGAGCAGTACTTC
clone_size: -; d_call: -; v_call: TRBV7-9; j_call: TRBJ2-3; cdr3_aa: CASSLRGARTDTQYF; cdr3_nt: TGTGCCAGCAGCTTAAGGGGGGCTCGCACAGATACGCAGTATTTT
clone_size: -; d_call: TRBD1; v_call: TRBV19; j_call: TRBJ1-4; cdr3_aa: CASSRQGSTEKLFF; cdr3_nt: TGTGCCAGTAGTCGACAGGGAAGTACAGAAAAACTGTTTTTT
clone_size: -; d_call: -; v_call: TRBV4-1; j_call: TRBJ1-1; cdr3_aa: CASSQWGGTEAFF; cdr3_nt: TGCGCCAGCAGCCAATGGGGGGGCACTGAAGCTTTCTTT
clone_size: -; d_call: -; v_call: TRBV30; j_call: TRBJ1-2; cdr3_aa: CAWSVRRNYGYTF; cdr3_nt: TGTGCCTGGAGTGTACGGCGAAACTATGGCTACACCTTC
clone_size: -; d_call: TRBD2; v_call: TRBV7-2; j_call: TRBJ2-3; cdr3_aa: CASSRGTSGGIDTQYF; cdr3_nt: TGTGCCAGCAGCCGTGGGACTAGCGGGGGGATAGATACGCAGTATTTT
clone_size: -; d_call: -; v_call: TRBV3-1/TRBV3-2; j_call: TRBJ2-3; cdr3_aa: CASSQDSRTVDTQYF; cdr3_nt: TGTGCCAGCAGCCAAGATAGTAGGACGGTGGATACGCAGTATTTT
clone_size: -; d_call: TRBD1; v_call: TRBV29-1; j_call: TRBJ2-7; cdr3_aa: CSVTGQGRYEQYF; cdr3_nt: TGCAGCGTCACGGGACAGGGGAGATACGAGCAGTACTTC
clone_size: -; d_call: TRBD1; v_call: TRBV6-5; j_call: TRBJ1-5; cdr3_aa: CASTGQGWQPQHF; cdr3_nt: TGTGCCAGCACCGGACAGGGCTGGCAGCCCCAGCATTTT
clone_size: -; d_call: TRBD1; v_call: TRBV30; j_call: TRBJ1-6; cdr3_aa: CAWSDGQGWNSPLHF; cdr3_nt: TGTGCCTGGAGTGACGGACAGGGGTGGAATTCACCCCTCCACTTT
clone_size: once; d_call: -; v_call: TRBV30; j_call: TRBJ2-1; cdr3_aa: CAWSVSVVNNEQFF; cdr3_nt: TGTGCCTGGAGTGTATCGGTAGTAAACAATGAGCAGTTCTTC